The present TCR beta chain was sequenced within a study of blood T cell repertoires in COVID-19. For the study at large: T cells, B-cell-depleted T cells, or PBMCs provided the cDNA or gDNA that served as material.

The authors' processing: Amplified reference gene primers provided the basis for estimating nucleated cell counts. TCRdb keeps only in-frame clones here, not all; method: immunoSEQ multiplex PCR. V and J calls and clone size are as listed in that table; D and trimming were resolved from the DNA. This sample has approximately 100,000 clones; about 85% occur once, and the top ten carry 9.5% to 15%. The sequencing input was peripheral blood. The sequence was obtained from a human donor in a cohort sampled during active COVID-19.

The CDR3 bases are TGTGCCAGCAGGGCGGGACAGGGCACTGTTGGCTACACCTTC. This translates into CASRAGQGTVGYTF. This chain links TRBV28 with TRBJ1-2; 9 positions agree with TRBD1. V was pared by 6 bases and J by 7 bases, with 9 bases of the junction left unmatched. The CDR3 extends over 14 amino acids. Germline V gives CDR1 MDHEN, CDR2 SYDVKM.